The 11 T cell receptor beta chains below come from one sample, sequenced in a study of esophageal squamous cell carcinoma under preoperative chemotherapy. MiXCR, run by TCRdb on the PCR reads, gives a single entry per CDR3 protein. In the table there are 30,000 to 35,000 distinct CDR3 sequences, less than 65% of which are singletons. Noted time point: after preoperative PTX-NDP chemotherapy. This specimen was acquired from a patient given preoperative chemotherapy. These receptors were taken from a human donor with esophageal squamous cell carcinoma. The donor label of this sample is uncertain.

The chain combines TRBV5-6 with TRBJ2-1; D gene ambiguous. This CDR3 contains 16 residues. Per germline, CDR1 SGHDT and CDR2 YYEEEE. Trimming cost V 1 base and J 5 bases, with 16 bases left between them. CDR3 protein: CASSLNFANRDNEQFF. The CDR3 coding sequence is TGTGCCAGCAGCTTGAATTTTGCCAACCGCGACAATGAGCAGTTCTTC. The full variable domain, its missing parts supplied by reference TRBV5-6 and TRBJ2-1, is DAGVTQSPTHLIKTRGQQVTLRCSPKSGHDTVSWYQQALGQGPQFIFQYYEEEERQRGNFPDRFSGHQFPNYSSELNVNALLLGDSALYLCASSLNFANRDNEQFFGPGTRLTVL.

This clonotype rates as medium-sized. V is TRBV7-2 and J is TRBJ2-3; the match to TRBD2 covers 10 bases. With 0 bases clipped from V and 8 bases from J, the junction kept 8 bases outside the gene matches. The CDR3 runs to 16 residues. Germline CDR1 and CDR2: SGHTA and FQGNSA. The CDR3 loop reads CASSLASGGAFGTQYF. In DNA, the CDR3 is TGTGCCAGCAGCTTAGCAAGCGGGGGGGCTTTTGGTACGCAGTATTTT.

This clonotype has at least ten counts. CDR3 DNA sequence: TGTGCCAGCAGTGCCGAACGGGGGAACACTGAAGCTTTCTTT. Its protein is CASSAERGNTEAFF. This sequence joins TRBV6-1 and TRBJ1-1; D gene uncertain. The CDR3 length is 14 residues. The V end lost 4 bases, the J end lost 1 base, and 10 bases lay between the germline ends. The germline V gene encodes CDR1 MNHNS and CDR2 SASEGT.

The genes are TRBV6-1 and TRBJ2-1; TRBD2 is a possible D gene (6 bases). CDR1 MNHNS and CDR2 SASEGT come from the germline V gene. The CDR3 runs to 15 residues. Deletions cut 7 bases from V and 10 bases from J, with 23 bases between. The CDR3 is CASTPSGGTYYEQFF. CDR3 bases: TGTGCCAGCACCCCTAGTGGCGGGACCTACTACGAGCAGTTCTTC.

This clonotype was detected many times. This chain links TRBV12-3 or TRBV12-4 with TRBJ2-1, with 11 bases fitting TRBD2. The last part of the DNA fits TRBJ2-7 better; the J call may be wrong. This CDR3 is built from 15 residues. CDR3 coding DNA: TGTGCCAGCAGTTTATTAGCGGGGGGGCGGAATGAGCAGTACTTC. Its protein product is CASSLLAGGRNEQYF.

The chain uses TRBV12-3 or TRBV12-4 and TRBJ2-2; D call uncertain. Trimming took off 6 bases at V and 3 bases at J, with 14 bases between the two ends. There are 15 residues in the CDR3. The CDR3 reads CASSEPGRYTGELFF. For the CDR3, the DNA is TGTGCCAGCAGCGAACCCGGACGATACACCGGGGAGCTGTTTTTT.

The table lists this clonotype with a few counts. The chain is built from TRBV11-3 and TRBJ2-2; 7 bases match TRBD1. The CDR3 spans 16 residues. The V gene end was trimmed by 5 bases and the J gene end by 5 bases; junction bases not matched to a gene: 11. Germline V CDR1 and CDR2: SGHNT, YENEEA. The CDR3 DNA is TGTGCCAGCAGCCCGTCTGACAGGGTTTGGACCGGGGAGCTGTTTTTT. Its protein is CASSPSDRVWTGELFF.

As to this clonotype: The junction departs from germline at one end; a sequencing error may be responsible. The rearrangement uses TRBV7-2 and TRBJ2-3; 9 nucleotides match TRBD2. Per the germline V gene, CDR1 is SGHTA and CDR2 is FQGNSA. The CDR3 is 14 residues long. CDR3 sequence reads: CAGSGGRVGDTQYF. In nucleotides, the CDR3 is TGTGCGGGCAGCGGGGGGCGTGTAGGGGATACCCAGTATTTT. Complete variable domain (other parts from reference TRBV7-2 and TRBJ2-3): GAGVSQSPSNKVTEKGKDVELRCDPISGHTALYWYRQSLGQGLEFLIYFQGNSAPDKSGLPSDRFSAERTGGSVSTLTIQRTQQEDSAVYLCAGSGGRVGDTQYFGPGTRLTVL.

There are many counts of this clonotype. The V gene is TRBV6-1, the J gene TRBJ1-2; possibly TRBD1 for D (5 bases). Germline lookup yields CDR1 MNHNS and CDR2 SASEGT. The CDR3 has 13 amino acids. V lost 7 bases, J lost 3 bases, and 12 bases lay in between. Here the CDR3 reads CASTTGAYYGYTF. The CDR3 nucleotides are TGTGCCAGCACCACCGGGGCCTACTATGGCTACACCTTC.

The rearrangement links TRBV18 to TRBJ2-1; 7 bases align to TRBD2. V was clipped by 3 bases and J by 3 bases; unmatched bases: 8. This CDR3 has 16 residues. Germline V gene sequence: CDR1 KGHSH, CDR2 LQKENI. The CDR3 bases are TGTGCCAGCTCACCTGCGACTAGCAGCGACTACAATGAGCAGTTCTTC. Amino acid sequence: CASSPATSSDYNEQFF.

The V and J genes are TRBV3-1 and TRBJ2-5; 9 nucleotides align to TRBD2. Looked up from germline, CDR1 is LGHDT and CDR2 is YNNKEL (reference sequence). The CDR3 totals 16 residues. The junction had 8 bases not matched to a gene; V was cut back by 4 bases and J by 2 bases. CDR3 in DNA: TGTGCCAGCAGCCCCGCCAGCGGGGGGCCACAAGAGACCCAGTACTTC. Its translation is CASSPASGGPQETQYF.